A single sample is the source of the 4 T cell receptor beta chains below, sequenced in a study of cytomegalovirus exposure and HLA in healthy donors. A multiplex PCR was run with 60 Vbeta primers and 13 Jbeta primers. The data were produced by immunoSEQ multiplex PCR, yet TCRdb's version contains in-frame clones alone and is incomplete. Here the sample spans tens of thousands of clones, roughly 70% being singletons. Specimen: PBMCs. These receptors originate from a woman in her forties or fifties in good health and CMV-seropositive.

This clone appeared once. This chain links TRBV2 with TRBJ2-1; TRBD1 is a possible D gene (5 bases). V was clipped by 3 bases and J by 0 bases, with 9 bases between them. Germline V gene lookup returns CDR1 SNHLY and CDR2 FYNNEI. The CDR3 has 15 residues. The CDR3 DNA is TGTGCCAGCAGTGAGCAGGGCAGCTCCTACAATGAGCAGTTCTTC. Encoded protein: CASSEQGSSYNEQFF.

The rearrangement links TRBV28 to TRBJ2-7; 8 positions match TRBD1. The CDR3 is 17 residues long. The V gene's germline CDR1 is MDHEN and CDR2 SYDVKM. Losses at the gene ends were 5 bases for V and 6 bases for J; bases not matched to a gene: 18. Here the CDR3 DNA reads TGTGCCAGCAGTCGACTAAGTACGACAGGGGAGAGTGGCGAGCAGTACTTC. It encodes CASSRLSTTGESGEQYF.

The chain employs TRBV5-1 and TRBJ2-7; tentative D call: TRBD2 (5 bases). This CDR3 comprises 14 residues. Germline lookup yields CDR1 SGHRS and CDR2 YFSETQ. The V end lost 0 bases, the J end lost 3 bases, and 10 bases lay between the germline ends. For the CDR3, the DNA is TGCGCCAGCAGCTTGGTTCCCGGGAACTACGAGCAGTACTTC. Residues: CASSLVPGNYEQYF.

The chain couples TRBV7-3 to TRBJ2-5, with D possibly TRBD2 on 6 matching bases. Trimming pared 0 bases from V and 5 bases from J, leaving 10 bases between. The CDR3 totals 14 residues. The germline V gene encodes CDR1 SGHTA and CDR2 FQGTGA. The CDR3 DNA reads TGTGCCAGCAGCTTAACCGGAGGGATTGAGACCCAGTACTTC. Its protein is CASSLTGGIETQYF.